Following are 29 T cell receptor beta chains from one sample sequenced in a study of CD8+ T cells in alopecia areata. Treatment here: oral pan-JAK inhibitor, 5-10 mg twice daily. Sequencing used cDNA as its template, made by extracting RNA and reverse transcribing it. Measured with immunoSEQ multiplex PCR; TCRdb has only the in-frame clones, and not every one. Of some 180,000 clones in the sample, 51% were seen once. The sequencing here drew on CD8+ T cells sorted from blood, taken at approximately week 52, from a patient treated with tofacitinib. The receptors shown here come from a human donor with alopecia areata.

This clone was recorded only once. Here the CDR3 reads CSAPLGVDTEAFF. CDR3 coding DNA: TGCAGCGCCCCACTCGGCGTTGACACTGAAGCTTTCTTT. This chain links TRBV29-1 with TRBJ1-1, with D uncertain. The CDR3 covers 13 residues. V lost 7 bases and J 3 bases, leaving 15 bases between the germline ends. Germline V CDR1 and CDR2: SQVTM, ANQGSEA.

The rearrangement uses TRBV10-3 and TRBJ2-3, with 11 bases aligning to TRBD2. The CDR3 consists of 14 residues. CDR1 and CDR2 (germline): ENHRY, SYGVKD. Trimming at V came to 7 bases and at J to 4 bases, leaving 4 bases not matched to a gene. In DNA, the CDR3 is TGTGCCATCACCCCGACTAGCGGGGCAGATACGCAGTATTTT. Its protein is CAITPTSGADTQYF.

There are a few counts of this clone. This rearrangement joins TRBV5-1 to TRBJ1-6; D uncertain. The CDR3 is 15 amino acids. Germline values: CDR1 SGHRS, CDR2 YFSETQ. Trimming removed 0 bases from V and 9 bases from J, with 13 bases in between. The CDR3 spells CASSLAQTSGSPLHF. DNA of the CDR3: TGCGCCAGCAGCTTGGCCCAGACTAGTGGTTCACCCCTCCACTTT.

This clone was detected only a few times. The V and J genes are TRBV7-2 and TRBJ1-5; D unclear. This CDR3 has 14 amino acids. Germline V gene lookup returns CDR1 SGHTA and CDR2 FQGNSA. V lost 3 bases and J 0 bases, leaving 6 bases between the germline ends. The CDR3 sequence is CASSFGDSNQPQHF. CDR3 in DNA: TGTGCCAGCAGCTTTGGGGATAGCAATCAGCCCCAGCATTTT.

This clone was seen ten or more times. This chain joins TRBV27 and TRBJ2-7; 8 bases are a match to TRBD2. This CDR3 spans 17 amino acids. Germline lookup yields CDR1 MNHEY and CDR2 SMNVEV (reference sequence). V trimming: 4 bases; J trimming: 1 base; junction bases outside the gene matches: 12. The CDR3 loop reads CASSSPHGGGGSYEQYF. CDR3 bases: TGTGCCAGCAGTTCACCCCACGGGGGGGGAGGTTCCTACGAGCAGTACTTC.

This CDR3 reads CASSLGPGGQGEQYF. The CDR3 bases are TGCGCCAGCAGCCTGGGGCCGGGAGGACAAGGCGAGCAGTACTTC. The gene calls are TRBV5-1 and TRBJ2-7, with 7 bases aligning to TRBD2. From germline, CDR1 is SGHRS and CDR2 YFSETQ. The CDR3 length is 15 residues. V shed 4 bases and J 6 bases; nucleotides not matched to a gene: 13. Combining the CDR3 with reference TRBV5-1 and TRBJ2-7 gives the whole variable domain KAGVTQTPRYLIKTRGQQVTLSCSPISGHRSVSWYQQTPGQGLQFLFEYFSETQRNKGNFPGRFSGRQFSNSRSEMNVSTLELGDSALYLCASSLGPGGQGEQYFGPGTRLTVT.

This clone appeared a few times. This chain links TRBV29-1 with TRBJ2-4; 9 positions agree with TRBD1. Trimming took 3 bases from V and 0 from J; bases not matched to a gene: 12. Germline-derived CDR1 and CDR2 are SQVTM and ANQGSEA. The CDR3 is 18 residues long. CDR3 sequence reads: CSVEGGGTGRLAKNIQYF. CDR3 in DNA: TGCAGCGTTGAGGGGGGAGGGACAGGGCGGCTAGCCAAAAACATTCAGTACTTC.

The chain carries TRBV19 and TRBJ2-5; 7 nucleotides line up with TRBD2. The CDR3 runs 14 residues. J gave up 4 bases and V 9 bases, and 11 bases lay outside the gene matches. The V gene's germline CDR1 is LNHDA and CDR2 SQIVND (reference sequence). The CDR3 region is CASTPAGYGETQYF. CDR3 bases: TGTGCCAGCACTCCAGCGGGGTATGGAGAGACCCAGTACTTC. The whole variable domain, remainder taken from reference TRBV19 and TRBJ2-5, is DGGITQSPKYLFRKEGQNVTLSCEQNLNHDAMYWYRQDPGQGLRLIYYSQIVNDFQKGDIAEGYSVSREKKESFPLTVTSAQKNPTAFYLCASTPAGYGETQYFGPGTRLLVL.

This clone has a single count. This rearrangement joins TRBV6-5 to TRBJ2-7; 11 nucleotides line up with TRBD1. This CDR3 contains 15 residues. The germline CDR1 and CDR2 sequences are MNHEY and SVGAGI. J was trimmed by 5 bases and V by 0 bases; bases with no gene match: 3. CDR3 bases: TGTGCCAGCAGTTACTCGCGGACAGGGGGCAACGAGCAGTACTTC. It translates to CASSYSRTGGNEQYF.

This clone has a handful of counts. The rearrangement links TRBV29-1 to TRBJ1-3, with a tentative D call TRBD1 (6 bases). Germline lookup yields CDR1 SQVTM and CDR2 ANQGSEA. The CDR3 runs 15 residues. The ends were cut back, 4 bases at V and 0 bases at J, with 13 bases in the middle. The CDR3 region has the DNA TGCAGCGTTGCCGAGGGGGATTACTCTGGAAACACCATATATTTT. Its translation is CSVAEGDYSGNTIYF.

The chain has TRBV5-6 and TRBJ1-5; TRBD1 might be the D (6 bases). Trimming took off 4 bases at V and 0 bases at J, with 11 bases between the two ends. Per germline, CDR1 SGHDT and CDR2 YYEEEE. CDR3 size: 15 residues. The CDR3 sequence: CASSPQGYSNQPQHF. The CDR3 DNA sequence: TGTGCCAGCAGCCCCCAGGGGTATAGCAATCAGCCCCAGCATTTT.

The chain couples TRBV19 to TRBJ2-2; D is ambiguous. The length of the CDR3 is 14 residues. Looked up from germline, CDR1 is LNHDA and CDR2 is SQIVND (reference sequence). Between the trimmed V and J ends, which lost 7 bases and 7 bases, there was a span of 16 bases. The CDR3 DNA sequence: TGTGCCAGTAAGGAACCAGCCGTTTTCGGGGAGCTGTTTTTT. This sequence encodes CASKEPAVFGELFF.

This chain links TRBV10-3 with TRBJ2-2; 11 bases are shared with TRBD2. J gave up 3 bases and V 4 bases, and 4 bases lay outside the gene matches. Per the germline V gene, CDR1 is ENHRY and CDR2 is SYGVKD. The CDR3 length is 16 residues. The CDR3 reads CAISATSGKYTGELFF. Here the CDR3 DNA reads TGTGCCATCAGTGCGACTAGCGGGAAATACACCGGGGAGCTGTTTTTT.

V gene TRBV7-9 combines with J gene TRBJ1-2; D is perhaps TRBD1 (6 bases). V shed 3 bases and J shed 6 bases, with 8 bases lying between them. CDR1 and CDR2 from the germline V gene are SEHNR and FQNEAQ (reference sequence). The CDR3 has 12 amino acids. CDR3 region: CASSLGANGYTF. Here the CDR3 DNA reads TGTGCCAGCAGCTTGGGGGCGAATGGCTACACCTTC.

The chain recombines TRBV4-2 with TRBJ2-2, with D possibly matching TRBD1 (6 bases). This CDR3 is 15 amino acids long. Germline CDR1 and CDR2: LGHNA and YNFKEQ. V was clipped by 0 bases and J by 6 bases, with 11 bases between them. The CDR3 sequence is CASSQDLEGAGELFF. The CDR3 DNA reads as TGTGCCAGCAGCCAAGATCTTGAGGGGGCCGGGGAGCTGTTTTTT.

The CDR3 DNA follows: TGTGCCAGCAGTTCTCCAAAGACAGGGGTGGAGTTGGATGGCTACACCTTC. Encoded protein: CASSSPKTGVELDGYTF. V gene TRBV2 combines with J gene TRBJ1-2; TRBD1 aligns across 8 bases. V trimming: 5 bases; J trimming: 6 bases; junction bases outside the gene matches: 17. Germline CDR1 SNHLY, CDR2 FYNNEI. There are 17 residues in the CDR3.

The chain recombines TRBV29-1 with TRBJ2-3; perhaps TRBD1 as D (6 bases). This CDR3 is 15 amino acids long. Germline CDR1 SQVTM, CDR2 ANQGSEA. Trimming took off 2 bases at V and 3 bases at J, with 15 bases between the two ends. In DNA form, the CDR3 reads TGCAGCGTTGAACGAGGGGGTGTGGGGACAGATACGCAGTATTTT. Amino acid sequence: CSVERGGVGTDTQYF.

The chain carries TRBV7-9 and TRBJ2-3; D ambiguous. The CDR3 covers 13 residues. Trimming left V 5 bases short and J 2 bases short, with 8 bases between. Germline V gene lookup returns CDR1 SEHNR and CDR2 FQNEAQ (reference sequence). The CDR3 spells CASSPPYTDTQYF. The CDR3 region has the DNA TGTGCCAGCAGCCCCCCCTACACAGATACGCAGTATTTT.

CDR3 bases: TGTGCCAGTAGTATCACAGTCTCCTACGAGCAGTACTTC. Translation gives CASSITVSYEQYF. The chain has TRBV19 and TRBJ2-7; no clear D gene. The V gene's germline CDR1 is LNHDA and CDR2 SQIVND (reference sequence). The ends were cut back, 3 bases at V and 0 bases at J, with 6 bases in the middle. The CDR3 spans 13 residues.

This chain links TRBV30 with TRBJ1-2; no definite D call. The CDR3 is 13 amino acids. Trimming pared 0 bases from V and 7 bases from J, leaving 12 bases between. Germline V gives CDR1 GTSNPN, CDR2 SVGIG (reference sequence). CDR3 sequence reads: CAWSVAGRSGYTF. In nucleotides, the CDR3 is TGTGCCTGGAGTGTGGCGGGAAGGAGTGGCTACACCTTC. The full variable domain, its missing parts supplied by reference TRBV30 and TRBJ1-2, is SQTIHQWPATLVQPVGSPLSLECTVEGTSNPNLYWYRQAAGRGLQLLFYSVGIGQISSEVPQNLSASRPQDRQFILSSKKLLLSDSGFYLCAWSVAGRSGYTFGSGTRLTVV.

The chain uses TRBV9 and TRBJ2-6, with TRBD1 identical over 9 bases. The CDR3 spans 15 residues. Germline assignment: CDR1 SGDLS and CDR2 YYNGEE. J was trimmed by 5 bases and V by 2 bases; bases with no gene match: 2. The chain's CDR3 is CASSVGTGRANVLTF. The CDR3 region has the DNA TGTGCCAGCAGCGTGGGGACAGGGAGGGCCAACGTCCTGACTTTC. Complete variable domain (other parts from reference TRBV9 and TRBJ2-6): DSGVTQTPKHLITATGQRVTLRCSPRSGDLSVYWYQQSLDQGLQFLIQYYNGEERAKGNILERFSAQQFPDLHSELNLSSLELGDSALYFCASSVGTGRANVLTFGAGSRLTVL.

This clone occurred once. V gene TRBV5-5 combines with J gene TRBJ1-2; a possible D gene is TRBD1 (5 bases). Trimming left V 0 bases short and J 8 bases short, with 11 bases between. CDR3 size: 13 residues. In germline, CDR1 is SGHKS, CDR2 YYEKEE (reference sequence). The CDR3 DNA is TGTGCCAGCAGCTTGGGGGGCAGAGACGGCTACACCTTC. Its protein product is CASSLGGRDGYTF. The full variable domain, its missing parts supplied by reference TRBV5-5 and TRBJ1-2, is DAGVTQSPTHLIKTRGQQVTLRCSPISGHKSVSWYQQVLGQGPQFIFQYYEKEERGRGNFPDRFSARQFPNYSSELNVNALLLGDSALYLCASSLGGRDGYTFGSGTRLTVV.

The table lists this clone with a few counts. The sample carries other DNA sequences with the same CDR3. The chain couples TRBV30 to TRBJ1-3, with unresolved D. Germline CDR1 and CDR2: GTSNPN and SVGIG (reference sequence). V lost 3 bases, J lost 1 base, and 10 bases lay in between. The CDR3 runs 14 residues. CDR3 nucleotide sequence: TGTGCCTGGAGCGCTGGTGTTTCTGGAAACACCATATATTTT. Translating it yields CAWSAGVSGNTIYF. Full variable domain (missing parts from reference TRBV30 and TRBJ1-3): SQTIHQWPATLVQPVGSPLSLECTVEGTSNPNLYWYRQAAGRGLQLLFYSVGIGQISSEVPQNLSASRPQDRQFILSSKKLLLSDSGFYLCAWSAGVSGNTIYFGEGSWLTVV.

This clone has just a few counts. CDR3 in DNA: TGCGCCAGCAGCTGGGAGGGGACAGGCCAAGAGACCCAGTACTTC. Translating gives CASSWEGTGQETQYF. The chain is built from TRBV5-1 and TRBJ2-5, with D tentatively TRBD1 (8 bases). The CDR3 sequence is 15 residues long. The germline V gene has CDR1 SGHRS and CDR2 YFSETQ. V lost 3 bases to trimming and J lost 1 base, with 13 bases between them.

The J gene is TRBJ2-7, the V gene TRBV6-1; D gene unclear. The germline V gene has CDR1 MNHNS and CDR2 SASEGT. The CDR3 consists of 11 residues. The V end lost 3 bases, the J end lost 0 bases, and 0 bases lay between the germline ends. The CDR3 sequence is CASSDSYEQYF. In nucleotides, the CDR3 is TGTGCCAGCAGTGACTCCTACGAGCAGTACTTC.

The chain uses TRBV19 and TRBJ2-5; possible D gene TRBD1, 5 bases. Germline values: CDR1 LNHDA, CDR2 SQIVND (reference sequence). The CDR3 totals 15 residues. Deletions cut 2 bases from V and 5 bases from J, with 15 bases between. As DNA, the CDR3 is TGTGCCAGTAGTATAAAATATACAGGTCGGGAGACCCAGTACTTC. This encodes CASSIKYTGRETQYF.

The chain employs TRBV7-2 and TRBJ2-4; 14 bases map to TRBD2. V was pared by 1 base and J by 0 bases, with 5 bases of the junction left unmatched. The germline CDR1 and CDR2 sequences are SGHTA and FQGNSA. CDR3 size: 19 residues. The CDR3 here is CASSLVTSGGALAKNIQYF. CDR3 nucleotides: TGTGCCAGCAGCTTAGTGACTAGCGGGGGGGCCTTAGCCAAAAACATTCAGTACTTC.

V and J are TRBV27 and TRBJ1-5; D is unresolved. The CDR3 has 17 amino acids. With 0 bases removed from V and 5 bases from J, the gap between germline ends came to 17 bases. Per the germline V gene, CDR1 is MNHEY and CDR2 is SMNVEV (reference sequence). The CDR3 DNA reads as TGTGCCAGCAGTTTATCGGCGGAGCCTACAAGCGATCAGCCCCAGCATTTT. Its translation: CASSLSAEPTSDQPQHF.

The chain couples TRBV29-1 to TRBJ1-1, with TRBD1 identical over 7 bases. After removal of 6 bases from V and 3 bases from J, the junction contained 10 bases not matched to a gene. This CDR3 has 14 amino acids. Germline-derived CDR1 and CDR2 are SQVTM and ANQGSEA. This CDR3 is CSVELQGSYTEAFF. For the CDR3, the DNA is TGCAGCGTGGAGTTACAGGGGTCGTACACTGAAGCTTTCTTT.